The rows below give T cell receptor beta chains drawn from one sample of a study of Graves' ophthalmopathy and Graves' hyperthyroidism. TCRdb re-called the multiplex PCR reads through MiXCR, storing one row per CDR3 protein. The sample lists over a million distinct CDR3 sequences, roughly 35% occurring once. The sample consisted of peripheral blood or thyroid tissue (not recorded which). The receptors here all came from an adult man with Graves' hyperthyroidism. The CDR3 runs from the conserved cysteine through the conserved F or W. The order of the fields is D gene, V gene, clone size, J gene, CDR3 protein, CDR3 DNA. The D gene is left open where the match is weak. The size entry is marked missing in some rows and otherwise reads once, few, many or a size class.

.	TRBV6-5	few	TRBJ2-5	CASRGTLQETQYF	TGTGCCAGCAGAGGGACGTTACAAGAGACCCAGTACTTC
.	TRBV6-6	many	TRBJ1-6	CASSYSGRTVRSPLHF	TGTGCCAGCAGTTACTCGGGAAGGACAGTCCGCTCACCCCTCCACTTT
.	TRBV7-2	many	TRBJ2-7	CASSLRQGGVYEQYF	TGTGCCAGCAGCTTACGACAGGGAGGGGTCTACGAGCAGTACTTC
.	TRBV2	many	TRBJ1-1	CASSEWRAVNTEAFF	TGTGCCAGCAGTGAATGGCGGGCAGTGAACACTGAAGCTTTCTTT
.	TRBV12-5	few	TRBJ1-4	CASGLLPILDVTEKLFF	TGTGCTAGTGGTTTGCTACCGATCCTCGACGTAACTGAAAAACTGTTTTTT
TRBD1	TRBV20-1	.	TRBJ1-2	CSARDFGTASNGYTF	TGCAGTGCTAGAGATTTCGGGACAGCCTCTAACGGCTACACCTTC
.	TRBV7-2	many	TRBJ2-5	CASSPGRGEGTQYF	TGTGCCAGCAGCCCCGGTAGGGGCGAAGGGACCCAGTACTTC
TRBD1	TRBV24-1	.	TRBJ1-1	CATSDAGTGETEASF	TGTGCCACCAGTGATGCCGGGACAGGGGAAACTGAGGCTTCCTTT
TRBD2	TRBV7-9	many	TRBJ2-5	CASSLRLAGPQETQYF	TGTGCCAGCAGCTTGAGGCTAGCGGGGCCCCAAGAGACCCAGTACTTC
.	TRBV7-8	many	TRBJ1-2	CASSQRDGSLGHGYTF	TGTGCCAGCAGCCAGAGGGACGGATCTCTCGGTCATGGCTACACCTTC
.	TRBV10-3	.	TRBJ1-1	CAISEPGGRNTEAFF	TGTGCCATCAGTGAGCCCGGGGGTAGGAACACTGAAGCTTTCTTT